This T cell receptor (beta chain) was profiled in a study of shared clonotypes between healthy human individuals. Germline CDR1 reads GTSNPN; CDR2 reads SVGIG (reference sequence). V shed 5 bases, J shed 0 bases, and the junction held 24 bases outside the gene matches. The CDR3 length is 22 residues. Running of the assay took place at deep level. Every subset's genomic DNA went evenly onto several immunoSEQ plates. TCRdb keeps only in-frame clones here, not all; method: immunoSEQ multiplex PCR. Among fewer than 2.5 million clones listed, over 85% were seen once. The chain combines TRBV30 with TRBJ2-3, with 12 bases matching TRBD2. This receptor was taken from a man younger than 35 in good health. Some clones in this sample may be carry-over from other donors' samples. Sequenced: naive CD4+ T cells from PBMCs. Subset meaning: CD45RA+ positively selected. CDR3 DNA sequence: TGTGCCTGGGTCCCGGGACTAGCGGGTGTGGGTCCCCTCAAAACTAGCACAGATACGCAGTATTTT. Its protein product is CAWVPGLAGVGPLKTSTDTQYF.